One and the same sample provided the 18 T cell receptor beta chains below, sequenced in a study of blood T cell repertoires in COVID-19. The protocol was immunoSEQ multiplex PCR, while the TCRdb copy is restricted to in-frame clones and leaves out a portion. In the table there are roughly 250,000 clones, about 83% of which are singletons. Sequenced: peripheral blood. These receptors were taken from a human donor in a cohort sampled during active COVID-19.

This chain connects TRBV19 to TRBJ2-2; 8 bases map to TRBD2. V dropped 5 bases and J dropped 3; count of bases not matched to a gene: 8. This CDR3 is 16 amino acids long. Germline V gene sequence: CDR1 LNHDA, CDR2 SQIVND (reference sequence). The CDR3 region has the DNA TGTGCCAGTAGTTCTCCGGGACTAGTCGACACCGGGGAGCTGTTTTTT. Translated, it gives CASSSPGLVDTGELFF.

The genes are TRBV6-4 and TRBJ1-5; 8 bases line up with TRBD1. This CDR3 has 15 amino acids. V was clipped by 5 bases and J by 2 bases; unmatched bases: 5. The germline CDR1 and CDR2 sequences are MRHNA and SNTAGT. The CDR3 nucleotides read TGTGCCAGCAGTCCCTCGGGACAGGGCAATCAGCCCCAGCATTTT. It codes for CASSPSGQGNQPQHF.

The chain has TRBV6-5 and TRBJ2-4; 9 positions agree with TRBD1. CDR1 MNHEY and CDR2 SVGAGI come from the germline V gene. The junction had 7 bases not matched to a gene; V was cut back by 7 bases and J by 3 bases. This CDR3 region has 15 residues. The CDR3 DNA is TGTGCCAGCATGGACAGGGGTAGAGTCAAAAACATTCAGTACTTC. The encoded protein is CASMDRGRVKNIQYF.

The CDR3 protein is CASRGSGSSYNEQFF. The CDR3 DNA sequence: TGCGCCAGCAGGGGGAGCGGGAGCTCCTACAATGAGCAGTTCTTC. The chain has TRBV5-1 and TRBJ2-1, with 8 bases fitting TRBD2. J was trimmed by 0 bases and V by 5 bases; bases with no gene match: 4. Germline loops: CDR1 SGHRS, CDR2 YFSETQ. CDR3 length equals 15 residues.

The CDR3 spells CASSPGLAVSYEQYF. The CDR3 region has the DNA TGTGCCAGCAGCCCCGGACTAGCGGTATCCTACGAGCAGTACTTC. The chain combines TRBV28 with TRBJ2-7; 10 nucleotides align to TRBD2. After removal of 6 bases from V and 1 base from J, the junction contained 6 bases not matched to a gene. Germline CDR1 is MDHEN and CDR2 is SYDVKM. CDR3 length equals 15 residues.

V is TRBV10-3 and J is TRBJ2-5; the match to TRBD2 covers 7 bases. The CDR3 spans 15 residues. Unmatched junction bases numbered 15, after V lost 11 bases and J lost 3 bases. Germline lookup yields CDR1 ENHRY and CDR2 SYGVKD. CDR3 nucleotides: TGTGCCGTAACTAGCGACTCAGGGTATGAAGAGACCCAGTACTTC. Translated, it gives CAVTSDSGYEETQYF.

This chain uses TRBV6-5 with TRBJ1-4, with D uncertain. There are 15 residues in the CDR3. Per germline, CDR1 MNHEY and CDR2 SVGAGI. Trimming took off 2 bases at V and 6 bases at J, with 13 bases between the two ends. In DNA form, the CDR3 reads TGTGCCAGCAGTTACCTTGGTAAACTAGATGAAAAACTGTTTTTT. The encoded protein is CASSYLGKLDEKLFF.

The J gene is TRBJ1-5, the V gene TRBV10-3, with a weak D call TRBD1 (6 bases). Germline V gene lookup returns CDR1 ENHRY and CDR2 SYGVKD. The V and J ends lost 11 bases and 4 bases respectively, with 15 bases between them. There are 13 residues in the CDR3. CDR3 nucleotides: TGTGCCTCATGTCAGGGGTTGAATCAGCCCCAGCATTTT. Protein: CASCQGLNQPQHF.

This clone was observed once. The J gene is TRBJ1-3, the V gene TRBV5-1; TRBD1 aligns across 8 bases. Trimming cost V 0 bases and J 2 bases; bases outside gene matches: 4. Germline V gives CDR1 SGHRS, CDR2 YFSETQ. This CDR3 is built from 16 residues. For the CDR3, the DNA is TGCGCCAGCAGCTTGGATGACAGGGGCCCTGGAAACACCATATATTTT. Encoded protein: CASSLDDRGPGNTIYF.

This clone came up once. The CDR3 DNA is TGTGCCAGCAGCTTGCGAGGGGGGGGAGATGGGGCCAACGTCCTGACTTTC. As protein: CASSLRGGGDGANVLTF. This chain connects TRBV5-4 to TRBJ2-6, with D perhaps matching TRBD2 (7 bases). This CDR3 has 17 residues. V was trimmed by 1 base and J by 3 bases, leaving 14 bases between them. Germline V CDR1 and CDR2: SGHNT, YYREEE (reference sequence). The entire variable domain, with the rest obtained from reference TRBV5-4 and TRBJ2-6, is as follows: ETGVTQSPTHLIKTRGQQVTLRCSSQSGHNTVSWYQQALGQGPQFIFQYYREEENGRGNFPPRFSGLQFPNYSSELNVNALELDDSALYLCASSLRGGGDGANVLTFGAGSRLTVL.

This chain connects TRBV5-5 to TRBJ2-1; D possibly corresponds to TRBD2 (5 bases). The CDR3 has 13 amino acids. Germline values: CDR1 SGHKS, CDR2 YYEKEE (reference sequence). The germline V and J ends were trimmed by 4 bases and 12 bases, with 17 bases remaining between them. The CDR3 sequence: CASSLEAGPMQFF. The CDR3 nucleotides are TGTGCCAGCAGCCTGGAGGCAGGCCCGATGCAGTTCTTC.

The J gene is TRBJ1-1, the V gene TRBV28; 7 bases are a match to TRBD1. CDR1 and CDR2 (germline): MDHEN, SYDVKM. The CDR3 totals 16 residues. V dropped 5 bases and J dropped 4; count of bases not matched to a gene: 13. The CDR3 DNA reads TGTGCCAGCAGTCAGGTTAAGACAGGGTACGGCACTGAAGCTTTCTTT. Its protein is CASSQVKTGYGTEAFF.

The gene calls are TRBV18 and TRBJ1-2, with 10 nucleotides matching TRBD1. Unmatched junction bases numbered 13, after V lost 2 bases and J lost 7 bases. Germline V lookup: CDR1 KGHSH, CDR2 LQKENI. The CDR3 is 17 amino acids. The CDR3 DNA reads TGTGCCAGCTCACCAAGTCCGGATCCGCGACAGGGGGCTGGCTACACCTTC. It codes for CASSPSPDPRQGAGYTF.

The rearrangement links TRBV29-1 to TRBJ2-5, with a weak D call TRBD1 (8 bases). Germline V gene sequence: CDR1 SQVTM, CDR2 ANQGSEA. The V end was cut by 5 bases, the J end by 5 bases, with 15 bases between. CDR3 length: 13 amino acids. The CDR3 region has the DNA TGCAGCGTTTCCGGACAGGGAGGGGAGACCCAGTACTTC. This translates into CSVSGQGGETQYF. Full variable domain (outside the CDR3, taken from reference TRBV29-1 and TRBJ2-5): SAVISQKPSRDICQRGTSLTIQCQVDSQVTMMFWYRQQPGQSLTLIATANQGSEATYESGFVIDKFPISRPNLTFSTLTVSNMSPEDSSIYLCSVSGQGGETQYFGPGTRLLVL.

The J gene is TRBJ1-1, the V gene TRBV9, with D possibly being TRBD1 (6 bases). CDR1 is SGDLS and CDR2 is YYNGEE in the germline V gene. CDR3 length: 15 residues. Trimming took off 3 bases at V and 1 base at J, with 13 bases between the two ends. In nucleotides, the CDR3 is TGTGCCAGCAGCGCCCTAGGGACATCGAACACTGAAGCTTTCTTT. This encodes CASSALGTSNTEAFF.

This chain joins TRBV27 and TRBJ2-2; weak D call: TRBD1 (6 bases). Looked up from germline, CDR1 is MNHEY and CDR2 is SMNVEV (reference sequence). The CDR3 consists of 16 residues. Trimming shortened V by 5 bases and J by 0 bases, and 13 bases separated the two germline ends. The CDR3 nucleotides are TGTGCCAGCAGTGTGGGGGCGGGTTCGAACACCGGGGAGCTGTTTTTT. This sequence encodes CASSVGAGSNTGELFF.

The rearrangement joins TRBV27 to TRBJ2-5; 10 bases line up with TRBD1. The V gene's germline CDR1 is MNHEY and CDR2 SMNVEV (reference sequence). The CDR3 totals 16 residues. The J segment lost 4 bases and the V segment lost 5 bases, leaving 10 bases of the junction unmatched. The CDR3 protein is CASSTRTGGLRETQYF. The CDR3 DNA sequence: TGTGCCAGCAGTACCCGGACAGGGGGTCTCCGAGAGACCCAGTACTTC.

The chain uses TRBV10-3 and TRBJ2-7; 7 positions agree with TRBD2. Trimming at V came to 3 bases and at J to 6 bases, leaving 8 bases not matched to a gene. Germline V gene sequence: CDR1 ENHRY, CDR2 SYGVKD. The CDR3 runs 14 residues. The CDR3 DNA sequence: TGTGCCATCAGTGACTCGGGGAGGGCCCCCGAGCAGTACTTC. Encoded protein: CAISDSGRAPEQYF.